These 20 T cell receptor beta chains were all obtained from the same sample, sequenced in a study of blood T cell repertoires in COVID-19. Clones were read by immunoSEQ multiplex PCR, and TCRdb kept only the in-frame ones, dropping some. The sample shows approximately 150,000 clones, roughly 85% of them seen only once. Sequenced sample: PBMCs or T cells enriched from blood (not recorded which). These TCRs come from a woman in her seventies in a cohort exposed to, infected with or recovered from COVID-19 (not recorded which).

This chain's CDR3 is CASSLEPTGGNTEAFF. Here the CDR3 DNA reads TGCGCCAGCAGCCTAGAACCGACAGGGGGCAACACTGAAGCTTTCTTT. The rearrangement joins TRBV5-1 to TRBJ1-1, with 10 positions matching TRBD1. The CDR3 consists of 16 residues. V shed 4 bases, J shed 2 bases, and the junction held 8 bases outside the gene matches. Germline CDR1 is SGHRS and CDR2 is YFSETQ.

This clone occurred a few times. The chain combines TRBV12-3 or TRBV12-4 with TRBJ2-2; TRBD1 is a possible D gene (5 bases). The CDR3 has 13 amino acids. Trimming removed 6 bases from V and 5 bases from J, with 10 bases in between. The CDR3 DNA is TGTGCCAGCAGCACGCAGGGTACCGGGGAGCTGTTTTTT. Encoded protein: CASSTQGTGELFF.

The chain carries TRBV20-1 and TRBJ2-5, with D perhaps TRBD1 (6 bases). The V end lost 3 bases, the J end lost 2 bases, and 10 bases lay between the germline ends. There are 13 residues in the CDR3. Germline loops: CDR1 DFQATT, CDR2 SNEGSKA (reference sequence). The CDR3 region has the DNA TGCAGTGCTAGTTTGACAGGTCAAGAGACCCAGTACTTC. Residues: CSASLTGQETQYF.

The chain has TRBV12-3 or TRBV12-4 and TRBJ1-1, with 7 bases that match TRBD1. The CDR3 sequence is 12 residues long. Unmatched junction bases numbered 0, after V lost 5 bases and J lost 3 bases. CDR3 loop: CASSDRDTEAFF. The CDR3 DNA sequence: TGTGCCAGCAGTGACAGGGACACTGAAGCTTTCTTT.

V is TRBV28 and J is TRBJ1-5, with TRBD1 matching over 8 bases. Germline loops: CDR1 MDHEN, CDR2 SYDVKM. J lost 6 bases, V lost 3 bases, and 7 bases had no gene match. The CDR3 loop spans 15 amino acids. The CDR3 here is CASSLSSGGRQPQHF. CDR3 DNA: TGTGCCAGCAGTTTGTCCTCAGGGGGCCGTCAGCCCCAGCATTTT.

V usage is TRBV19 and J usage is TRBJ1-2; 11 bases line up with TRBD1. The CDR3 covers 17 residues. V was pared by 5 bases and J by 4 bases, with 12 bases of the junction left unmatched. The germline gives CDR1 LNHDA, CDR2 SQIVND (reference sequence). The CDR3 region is CASSPSPGQGAVYGYTF. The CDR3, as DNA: TGTGCCAGTAGTCCAAGTCCCGGACAGGGGGCTGTCTATGGCTACACCTTC.

In DNA form, the CDR3 reads TGTGCCAGCATCGGGCTACCTACAAGGGGCGAGCAGTACTTC. It encodes CASIGLPTRGEQYF. The chain has TRBV28 and TRBJ2-7, with D possibly being TRBD1 (5 bases). The CDR3 length is 14 residues. CDR1 MDHEN and CDR2 SYDVKM come from the germline V gene. Deletions cut 7 bases from V and 6 bases from J, with 19 bases between.

The CDR3 protein is CASRVDSTSGNTIYF. The CDR3 nucleotides read TGTGCCAGCAGGGTGGACAGCACCTCTGGAAACACCATATATTTT. The chain employs TRBV2 and TRBJ1-3; D is perhaps TRBD1 (6 bases). The CDR3 runs to 15 residues. Germline CDR1 and CDR2: SNHLY and FYNNEI. V was cut by 6 bases and J by 0 bases, with 12 bases left in between.

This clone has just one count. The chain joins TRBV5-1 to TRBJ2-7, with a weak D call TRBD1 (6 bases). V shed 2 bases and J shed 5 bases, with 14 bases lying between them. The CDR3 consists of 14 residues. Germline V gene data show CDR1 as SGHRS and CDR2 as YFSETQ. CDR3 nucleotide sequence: TGCGCCAGCAGCTTAGCGGTCAGGGGACACGAGCAGTACTTC. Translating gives CASSLAVRGHEQYF.

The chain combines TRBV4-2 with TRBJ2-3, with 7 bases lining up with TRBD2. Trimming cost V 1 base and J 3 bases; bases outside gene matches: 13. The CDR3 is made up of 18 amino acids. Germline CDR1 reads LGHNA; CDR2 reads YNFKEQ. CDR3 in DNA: TGTGCCAGCAGCCAAGGTGGTGGCGGCGAGCGGGGTACAGATACGCAGTATTTT. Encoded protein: CASSQGGGGERGTDTQYF.

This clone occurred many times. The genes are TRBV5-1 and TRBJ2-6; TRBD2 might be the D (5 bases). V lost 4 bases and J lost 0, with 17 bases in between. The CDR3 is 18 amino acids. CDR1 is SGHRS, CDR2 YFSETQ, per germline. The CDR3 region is CASSPPLGSHSGANVLTF. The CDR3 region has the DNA TGCGCCAGCAGCCCCCCCCTTGGGAGCCACTCTGGGGCCAACGTCCTGACTTTC.

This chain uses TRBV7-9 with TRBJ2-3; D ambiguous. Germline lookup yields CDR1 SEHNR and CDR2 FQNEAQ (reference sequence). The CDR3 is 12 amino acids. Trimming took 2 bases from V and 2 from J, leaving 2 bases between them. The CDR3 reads CASSLLTDTQYF. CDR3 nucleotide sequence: TGTGCCAGCAGCTTACTCACAGATACGCAGTATTTT.

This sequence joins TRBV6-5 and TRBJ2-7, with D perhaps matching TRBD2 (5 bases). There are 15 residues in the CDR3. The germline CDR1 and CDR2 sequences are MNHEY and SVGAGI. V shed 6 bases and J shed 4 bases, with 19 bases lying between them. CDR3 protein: CASRSNWEQEYEQYF. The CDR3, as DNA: TGTGCCAGCAGATCCAACTGGGAGCAGGAATACGAGCAGTACTTC.

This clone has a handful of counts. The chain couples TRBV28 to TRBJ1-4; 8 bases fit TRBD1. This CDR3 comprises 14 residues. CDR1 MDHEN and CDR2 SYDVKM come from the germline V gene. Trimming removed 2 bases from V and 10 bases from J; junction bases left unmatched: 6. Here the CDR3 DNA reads TGTGCCAGCAGTTTAGGTACAGGGGGATTAAAACTGTTTTTT. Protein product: CASSLGTGGLKLFF.

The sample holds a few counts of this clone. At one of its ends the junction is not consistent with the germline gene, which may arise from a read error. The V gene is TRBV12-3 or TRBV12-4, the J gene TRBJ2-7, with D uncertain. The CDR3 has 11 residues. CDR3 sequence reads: CASSLALLPSF. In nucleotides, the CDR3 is TGTGCCAGCAGTTTAGCGCTCCTACCCTCCTTC.

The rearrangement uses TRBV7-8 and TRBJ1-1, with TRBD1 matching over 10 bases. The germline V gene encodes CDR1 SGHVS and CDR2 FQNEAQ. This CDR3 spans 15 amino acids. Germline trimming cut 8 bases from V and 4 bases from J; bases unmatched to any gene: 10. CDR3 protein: CASRSRQGAITEAFF. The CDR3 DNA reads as TGTGCCAGCCGCTCTCGACAGGGGGCCATCACTGAAGCTTTCTTT.

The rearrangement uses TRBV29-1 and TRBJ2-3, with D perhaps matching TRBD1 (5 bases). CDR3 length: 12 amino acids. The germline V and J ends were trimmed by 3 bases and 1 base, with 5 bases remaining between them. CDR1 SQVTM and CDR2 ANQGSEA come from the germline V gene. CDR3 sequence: CSVDRGTDTQYF. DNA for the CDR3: TGCAGCGTTGACAGGGGCACAGATACGCAGTATTTT.

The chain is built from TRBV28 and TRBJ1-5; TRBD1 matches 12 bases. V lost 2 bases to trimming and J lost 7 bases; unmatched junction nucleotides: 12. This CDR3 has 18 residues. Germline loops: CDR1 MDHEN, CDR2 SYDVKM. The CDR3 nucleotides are TGTGCCAGCAGTTTAGGGGGACAGGGGGCTTTCGCTTTGCAGCCCCAGCATTTT. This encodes CASSLGGQGAFALQPQHF.

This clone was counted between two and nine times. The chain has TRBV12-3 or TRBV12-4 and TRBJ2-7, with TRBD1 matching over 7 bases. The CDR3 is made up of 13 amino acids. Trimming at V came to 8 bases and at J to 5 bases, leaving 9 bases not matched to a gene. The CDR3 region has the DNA TGTGCCAGCGCCCGACAGGGTGTGGACGAGCAGTACTTC. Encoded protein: CASARQGVDEQYF.

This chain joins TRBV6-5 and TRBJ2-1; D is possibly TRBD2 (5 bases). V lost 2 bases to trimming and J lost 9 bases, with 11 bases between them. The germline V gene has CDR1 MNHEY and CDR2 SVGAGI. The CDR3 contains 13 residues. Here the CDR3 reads CASSYGGRSEQFF. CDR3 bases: TGTGCCAGCAGTTACGGAGGACGGAGTGAGCAGTTCTTC.